This T cell receptor (beta chain) was sequenced during a study of identical twins. Template switching introduced a universal primer site, and the cDNA bore unique molecular identifiers. Via MiXCR, TCRdb re-called the 5' RACE reads, giving one row per CDR3 protein. The table records 700,000 or so distinct CDR3 sequences, approximately 21% of them present only once. Looked up from germline, CDR1 is DFQATT and CDR2 is SNEGSKA (reference sequence). After removal of 3 bases from V and 6 bases from J, the junction contained 5 bases not matched to a gene. The CDR3 contains 13 residues. This clonotype was counted at least ten times. This same sample was also taken into another study, of T cells expressing NK-cell markers. That study adds: For several experiments, T cell sorting was restricted to the alpha-beta TCR population by means of an anti-gamma-delta TCR antibody.

J is TRBJ2-1 and V is TRBV20-1, with 7 bases that match TRBD2. Sequenced input: PBMCs. The TCR originated in a woman aged 18-29 years in good health. The CDR3 region has the DNA TGCAGTGCTAGCGAGGGAGGGGTCAATGAGCAGTTCTTC. Translation gives CSASEGGVNEQFF.